The rows below give T cell receptor beta chains drawn from one sample of a study of blood T cells in healthy people across ages. TCRdb ran MiXCR on the 5' RACE reads and lists one entry per CDR3 protein. The sample gives hundreds of thousands of distinct CDR3 sequences, around three fifths of which show up once; about 26% is in the top ten. The source material was blood. The receptors originated from a man aged 40-55 years in good health. Both conserved end residues are part of each CDR3. The D gene is left open where the match is weak. Size is omitted from some rows. Given values are once, few, many or a class for expanded clones.

TRBV7-8	many	TRBJ2-1	TRBD1	TGTGCCAGCAGCTTAGAGGGGCCGGGACAGGGGTTAAGGGAGCAGTTCTTC	CASSLEGPGQGLREQFF
TRBV27	few	TRBJ1-2	NA	TGTGCCAGCAAAAATGCCGAGGGCTACACCTTC	CASKNAEGYTF
TRBV6-5	NA	TRBJ2-5	NA	TGCGCCAGCAGTGCCCTCTCCGGTAGGGTAGAGACCCAGTACTTC	CASSALSGRVETQYF
TRBV7-3	NA	TRBJ2-5	NA	TGTGCCAGCAGCTTACAGGGGCAGGTTGCGGAGACCCAGTACTTC	CASSLQGQVAETQYF
TRBV7-2	NA	TRBJ2-7	NA	TGTGCCAGCAGCTTTTTTGACGGGGGAGCGAACGAGCAGTACTTC	CASSFFDGGANEQYF
TRBV6-5	few	TRBJ2-3	TRBD1	TGTGCCAGCAGGTTGGGACAGATCACAGATACGCAGTATTTT	CASRLGQITDTQYF
TRBV9	NA	TRBJ1-3	TRBD1	TGTGCCAGCAGCTTGAGGGGACAGCCAAACTCTGGAAACACCATATATTTT	CASSLRGQPNSGNTIYF
TRBV12-3/TRBV12-4	NA	TRBJ2-5	TRBD2	TGTGCCAGCAGTTTATTCCAGCGGGAGCAAGAGACCCAGTACTTC	CASSLFQREQETQYF
TRBV29-1	once	TRBJ2-1	NA	TGCAGCTCGTACAGAAACGATGAGCAGTTCTTC	CSSYRNDEQFF
TRBV6-4	NA	TRBJ2-3	TRBD1	TGTGCCAGCAGTGCAGGGACAGATAGCAATACGCAGTATTTT	CASSAGTDSNTQYF
TRBV27	NA	TRBJ2-1	TRBD2	TGTGCCAGCAGAAGACTAGCGGGAAGAACTTACAATGAGCAGTTCTTC	CASRRLAGRTYNEQFF
TRBV7-9	NA	TRBJ2-3	NA	TGTGCCAGCAGCTTTTCAGCGGGTACGCAGTATTTT	CASSFSAGTQYF
TRBV20-1	few	TRBJ1-5	TRBD1	TGCAGTGCTGACAGGGGTATGGGCAATCAGCCCCAGCATTTT	CSADRGMGNQPQHF
TRBV28	few	TRBJ2-6	NA	TGTGCCAGCAGTTACCGGGGGCTCCAGAACTCTGGGGCCAACGTCCTGACTTTC	CASSYRGLQNSGANVLTF
TRBV7-7	few	TRBJ2-1	NA	TGTGCCAGTAGCTTAGAGGTTCAGTATGAGCAGTTCTTC	CASSLEVQYEQFF
TRBV7-6	NA	TRBJ2-1	TRBD2	TGTGCCAGCAGCGGGACTAGCGGGAGGGCCCTATTCGAGCAGTTCTTC	CASSGTSGRALFEQFF
TRBV7-6	NA	TRBJ2-7	NA	TGTGCCAGCAGCTCGGCGAGGTCAACAGGGACGGCCGAGCAGTACTTC	CASSSARSTGTAEQYF
TRBV4-2	NA	TRBJ1-2	TRBD1	TGTGCCAGCAGCCAACTACATACCGGGACAGGCACAGATGGCTACACCTTC	CASSQLHTGTGTDGYTF
TRBV4-3	NA	TRBJ2-7	TRBD2	TGCGCCAGCAGCCAAGATAGTTCGACTAGCGGCTACAATGAGCAGTACTTC	CASSQDSSTSGYNEQYF
TRBV24-1	few	TRBJ2-7	TRBD2	TGTGCCACCAGTGACGGATCCGGGACTAGGTCTACCGAGCAGTACTTC	CATSDGSGTRSTEQYF
TRBV2	few	TRBJ2-2	TRBD1	TGTGCCAGCAGGTTCGACAGGGTGGACACCGGGGAGCTGTTTTTT	CASRFDRVDTGELFF
TRBV2	few	TRBJ1-1	NA	TGTGCCAGCAGGCTAGGGATCCAGAACACTGAAGCTTTCTTT	CASRLGIQNTEAFF
TRBV27	NA	TRBJ2-7	NA	TGTGCCAGCAGTAGAAGACAGGTTGGTTACGAGCAGTACTTC	CASSRRQVGYEQYF
TRBV27	NA	TRBJ2-7	TRBD2	TGTGCCAGCAGAGTCGGTCAGCGGGAGGGCTACGAGCAGTACTTC	CASRVGQREGYEQYF
TRBV10-3	NA	TRBJ1-2	TRBD1	TGTGCCATCAGTCTCCCGGGACAGGGCCCCTATGGCTACACCTTC	CAISLPGQGPYGYTF
TRBV7-9	NA	TRBJ2-3	NA	TGTGCCAGCAGCCCCAGTATCGGGGCAGATACGCAGTATTTT	CASSPSIGADTQYF
TRBV4-2	NA	TRBJ2-5	TRBD1	TGTGCCAGCAGCCAAGCGAGGACAGGGATGGAGACCCAGTACTTC	CASSQARTGMETQYF
TRBV28	few	TRBJ2-7	TRBD1	TGTGCCAGCATTAGCCCGGGACAGCCCGCCTACGAGCAGTACTTC	CASISPGQPAYEQYF
TRBV28	NA	TRBJ1-4	NA	TGTGCCAGCGGGTCACAACTTGATGAAAAACTGTTTTTT	CASGSQLDEKLFF
TRBV29-1	once	TRBJ1-5	NA	TGCAGCGTTCGAGACCCAGGGCAGCCCCAGCATTTT	CSVRDPGQPQHF
TRBV7-3	NA	TRBJ2-1	TRBD1	TGTGCCAGCAGCATCGCCGGGACAGTTAATGAGCAGTTCTTC	CASSIAGTVNEQFF
TRBV20-1	NA	TRBJ2-3	NA	TGCAGTACTAGTTTCGGACTAATGGTATCGGGAACAGATACGCAGTATTTT	CSTSFGLMVSGTDTQYF
TRBV12-3/TRBV12-4	NA	TRBJ1-5	NA	TGTGCCAGTTTGGAAGGGACCTCCAATCAGCCCCAGCATTTT	CASLEGTSNQPQHF
TRBV4-1	NA	TRBJ1-2	NA	TGCGCCAGCAGCCAAGATCTCGGGCAGGGGTTGGTCTATGGCTACACCTTC	CASSQDLGQGLVYGYTF
TRBV20-1	many	TRBJ2-4	NA	TGCAGTGCTAACAGGGTTGAGGGGGGCTTAGCCAAAAACATTCAGTACTTC	CSANRVEGGLAKNIQYF
TRBV20-1	NA	TRBJ1-1	NA	TGCAGTGCTAGAGTCCACCTACGGGAAGCTTTCTTT	CSARVHLREAFF